The 6 T cell receptor beta chains below were found in one sample sequenced in a study of T cells expressing NK-cell markers. TCRdb derives one entry per CDR3 protein from the 5' RACE reads, leaving out DNA. The listing contains about 3,400 distinct CDR3 sequences. Input material: blood T cells: a sorted CD56 or NKG2C T cell subset, CD4+ or CD8+ T cells, or bulk PBMC T cells (not recorded which). The receptors were gathered from a man aged 18 to 69 in good health.

This chain uses TRBV24-1 with TRBJ1-5; TCRdb proposes TRBD1, but this gene call is untestable without DNA. The germline gives CDR1 KGHDR, CDR2 SFDVKD. There are 14 residues in the CDR3. The CDR3 region is CATSESGTGGAQHF.

The chain carries TRBV6-1 and TRBJ2-1; TCRdb's assignment of TRBD2 cannot be checked, as there is no DNA. This CDR3 contains 17 residues. CDR1 and CDR2 from the germline V gene are MNHNS and SASEGT. This chain's CDR3 is CASGGRRGRGSYNEQFF.

The chain joins TRBV7-8 to TRBJ1-1; the TRBD1 assignment by TCRdb is unverifiable without DNA. This CDR3 has 13 amino acids. Germline loops: CDR1 SGHVS, CDR2 FQNEAQ. The CDR3 is CASSRDRNTEAFF.

The chain combines TRBV28 with TRBJ1-6. CDR1 is MDHEN, CDR2 SYDVKM, per germline. CDR3 length equals 14 residues. The CDR3 here is CASSASSYNSPLHF. Drawing the rest from reference TRBV28 and TRBJ1-6, the complete variable domain is DVKVTQSSRYLVKRTGEKVFLECVQDMDHENMFWYRQDPGLGLRLIYFSYDVKMKEKGDIPEGYSVSREKKERFSLILESASTNQTSMYLCASSASSYNSPLHFGNGTRLTVT.

The chain combines TRBV28 with TRBJ2-7. The CDR3 contains 12 residues. Germline values: CDR1 MDHEN, CDR2 SYDVKM. The CDR3 here is CASSLPPHEQYF.

This sequence joins TRBV28 and TRBJ1-2; TCRdb gives TRBD1 as the D gene, but with no DNA this cannot be confirmed. This CDR3 comprises 14 residues. Germline CDR1 reads MDHEN; CDR2 reads SYDVKM. CDR3 loop: CASSLGRRIYGYTF.